This is a list of T cell receptor beta chains from one sample in a study of blood T cell repertoires in COVID-19. The repertoire was sequenced with immunoSEQ multiplex PCR; TCRdb's copy has only in-frame clones and lacks some. This sample has approximately 190,000 clones, with 80% to 90% found just once. Source material: peripheral blood. The receptors derive from a man aged 30 to 45 with active or convalescent COVID-19. Both conserved end residues are part of each CDR3. Fields, in order: V gene, J gene, D gene, clone size, CDR3 length, CDR3 protein, CDR3 DNA. A D gene is named only where the DNA matches it firmly. Size tells how often a clone was seen (once, few, many) or the class of an expanded clone, and some rows leave it out.

v_call: TRBV7-9
j_call: TRBJ1-2
d_call: NA
clone_size: NA
cdr3_length: 16
cdr3_aa: CATGQPDSSMDYGYTF
cdr3_nt: TGTGCCACCGGACAGCCAGATAGTTCAATGGACTATGGCTACACCTTC

v_call: TRBV20-1
j_call: TRBJ2-7
d_call: NA
clone_size: NA
cdr3_length: 11
cdr3_aa: CRPAGTYEQYF
cdr3_nt: TGCAGGCCGGCAGGCACCTACGAGCAGTACTTC

v_call: TRBV4-1
j_call: TRBJ1-4
d_call: NA
clone_size: once
cdr3_length: 14
cdr3_aa: CASSQGTGWEKLFF
cdr3_nt: TGCGCCAGCAGCCAAGGCACGGGGTGGGAAAAACTGTTTTTT

v_call: TRBV29-1
j_call: TRBJ1-4
d_call: NA
clone_size: NA
cdr3_length: 14
cdr3_aa: CSVGDRLFNEKLFF
cdr3_nt: TGCAGCGTTGGCGACAGGTTATTTAATGAAAAACTGTTTTTT

v_call: TRBV4-2
j_call: TRBJ2-1
d_call: NA
clone_size: NA
cdr3_length: 16
cdr3_aa: CASSQDIHGSYNEQFF
cdr3_nt: TGTGCCAGCAGCCAAGATATCCACGGGAGCTACAATGAGCAGTTCTTC

v_call: TRBV24-1
j_call: TRBJ2-3
d_call: TRBD1
clone_size: once
cdr3_length: 18
cdr3_aa: CATSDYGQGSSSTDTQYF
cdr3_nt: TGTGCCACCAGTGATTACGGACAGGGTTCTTCTAGCACAGATACGCAGTATTTT

v_call: TRBV7-2
j_call: TRBJ1-6
d_call: TRBD1
clone_size: few
cdr3_length: 13
cdr3_aa: CASSGTANSPLHF
cdr3_nt: TGTGCCAGCAGTGGGACAGCTAATTCACCCCTCCACTTT

v_call: TRBV19
j_call: TRBJ1-2
d_call: TRBD1
clone_size: NA
cdr3_length: 15
cdr3_aa: CASSILGQGGYGYTF
cdr3_nt: TGTGCCAGTAGTATCTTAGGACAGGGTGGATATGGCTACACCTTC

v_call: TRBV28
j_call: TRBJ2-2
d_call: TRBD1
clone_size: once
cdr3_length: 16
cdr3_aa: CASNPFGTVNTGELFF
cdr3_nt: TGTGCCAGCAATCCGTTTGGGACAGTGAACACCGGGGAGCTGTTTTTT

v_call: TRBV25-1
j_call: TRBJ2-7
d_call: NA
clone_size: NA
cdr3_length: 14
cdr3_aa: CASSGAGGPYEQYF
cdr3_nt: TGTGCCAGCAGTGGGGCAGGGGGGCCCTACGAGCAGTACTTC

v_call: TRBV4-3
j_call: TRBJ2-2
d_call: TRBD2
clone_size: NA
cdr3_length: 17
cdr3_aa: CASSQRSGRANTGELFF
cdr3_nt: TGCGCCAGCAGCCAACGTAGCGGGAGGGCGAACACCGGGGAGCTGTTTTTT

v_call: TRBV19
j_call: TRBJ1-1
d_call: TRBD1
clone_size: NA
cdr3_length: 15
cdr3_aa: CASSRTGQLNTEAFF
cdr3_nt: TGTGCCAGTAGCCGAACGGGACAGTTGAACACTGAAGCTTTCTTT

v_call: TRBV19
j_call: TRBJ2-2
d_call: NA
clone_size: NA
cdr3_length: 15
cdr3_aa: CASSIARLTTGELFF
cdr3_nt: TGTGCCAGTAGTATAGCTCGACTAACCACCGGGGAGCTGTTTTTT

v_call: TRBV9
j_call: TRBJ1-1
d_call: NA
clone_size: few
cdr3_length: 18
cdr3_aa: CASSVAGGGSSVNTEAFF
cdr3_nt: TGTGCCAGCAGCGTAGCTGGCGGGGGTTCCTCCGTGAACACTGAAGCTTTCTTT

v_call: TRBV24-1
j_call: TRBJ1-5
d_call: TRBD1
clone_size: once
cdr3_length: 16
cdr3_aa: CATSDSRTGRNQPQHF
cdr3_nt: TGTGCCACCAGTGACTCGCGGACAGGTCGAAATCAGCCCCAGCATTTT

v_call: TRBV21-1
j_call: TRBJ2-2
d_call: NA
clone_size: NA
cdr3_length: 18
cdr3_aa: CASSKRGTGIMNTGELFF
cdr3_nt: TGTGCCAGCAGCAAACGGGGGACAGGGATAATGAACACCGGGGAGCTGTTTTTT

v_call: TRBV19
j_call: TRBJ1-3
d_call: NA
clone_size: NA
cdr3_length: 14
cdr3_aa: CASVGPSRGNTIYF
cdr3_nt: TGTGCCAGTGTGGGCCCTTCGAGAGGAAACACCATATATTTT

v_call: TRBV7-8
j_call: TRBJ1-3
d_call: TRBD1
clone_size: NA
cdr3_length: 18
cdr3_aa: CASSLGSGQLSSGNTIYF
cdr3_nt: TGTGCCAGCAGCTTAGGGTCGGGACAGTTGTCCTCTGGAAACACCATATATTTT

v_call: TRBV7-2
j_call: TRBJ1-2
d_call: NA
clone_size: NA
cdr3_length: 13
cdr3_aa: CASSLSGTRGYTF
cdr3_nt: TGTGCCAGCAGCTTAAGCGGGACACGAGGCTACACCTTC

v_call: TRBV11-3
j_call: TRBJ1-6
d_call: NA
clone_size: NA
cdr3_length: 13
cdr3_aa: CASSLGTSSPLHF
cdr3_nt: TGTGCCAGCAGCTTAGGGACTTCCTCACCCCTCCACTTT

v_call: TRBV5-1
j_call: TRBJ1-5
d_call: TRBD1
clone_size: NA
cdr3_length: 17
cdr3_aa: CASSPTGDSPTDQPQHF
cdr3_nt: TGCGCCAGCAGCCCCACGGGGGACAGCCCGACGGATCAGCCCCAGCATTTT

v_call: TRBV19
j_call: TRBJ2-7
d_call: TRBD1
clone_size: once
cdr3_length: 15
cdr3_aa: CASSGGTGGDYEQYF
cdr3_nt: TGTGCCAGTAGTGGAGGGACAGGGGGCGACTACGAGCAGTACTTC

v_call: TRBV30
j_call: TRBJ2-2
d_call: NA
clone_size: NA
cdr3_length: 13
cdr3_aa: CAGGRSMTGELFF
cdr3_nt: TGTGCCGGGGGCAGGTCTATGACCGGGGAGCTGTTTTTT

v_call: TRBV6-5
j_call: TRBJ2-2
d_call: TRBD1
clone_size: NA
cdr3_length: 15
cdr3_aa: CASSYGGTGTGELFF
cdr3_nt: TGTGCCAGCAGTTACGGGGGGACAGGTACCGGGGAGCTGTTTTTT

v_call: TRBV6-5
j_call: TRBJ1-1
d_call: NA
clone_size: NA
cdr3_length: 14
cdr3_aa: CASRPGVTNTEAFF
cdr3_nt: TGTGCCAGCAGGCCAGGGGTGACGAACACTGAAGCTTTCTTT

v_call: TRBV7-9
j_call: TRBJ1-6
d_call: TRBD1
clone_size: NA
cdr3_length: 14
cdr3_aa: CASSYGQGRGPLHF
cdr3_nt: TGTGCCAGCAGCTACGGACAGGGTCGTGGGCCCCTCCACTTT